The sequence of this TCR beta chain was determined in a study of early T cells in non-severe SARS-CoV-2 infection. Study background: Bulk RNA from unsorted whole blood was sequenced; chains were unpaired.

The CDR3 is 13 amino acids. V dropped 2 bases and J dropped 6 bases, with 14 bases sitting between them. The V gene's germline CDR1 is GTSNPN and CDR2 SVGIG (reference sequence). Attachment of unique molecular identifiers to individual cDNA molecules was performed. TCRdb itself ran the 5' RACE reads through MiXCR, one entry per CDR3 protein. The sample carries tens of thousands of distinct CDR3 sequences, about 5% recorded once. The sequenced sample consisted of whole blood. The source of this sequence is an adult who was a healthcare worker with PCR-confirmed SARS-CoV-2 infection or an uninfected control (not recorded which). The gene calls are TRBV30 and TRBJ2-7; tentatively, D is TRBD1 (6 bases). CDR3 in DNA: TGTGCCTGGAGTACGACAGGTCGCGGCGAGCAGTACTTC. Protein sequence: CAWSTTGRGEQYF.